One sample yielded the 9 T cell receptor beta chains listed below, sequenced in a study of OX40 agonist ivuxolimab in advanced cancers. Generated by immunoSEQ multiplex PCR, the TCRdb table keeps only in-frame clones and is missing some. The data show approximately 10,000 clones, with about 75% seen just once and roughly 29% held by the top ten. The specimen was CD4+ or CD8+ T cells sorted from blood, collected in a trial of the OX40 agonist ivuxolimab. All receptors come from an adult with an advanced solid tumor such as melanoma, head and neck, liver or kidney cancer.

The chain employs TRBV6-1 and TRBJ2-7; possibly TRBD1 or TRBD2 for D (6 bases each). V lost 2 bases to trimming and J lost 6 bases, with 17 bases between them. The CDR3 is 15 residues long. Germline assignment: CDR1 MNHNS and CDR2 SASEGT. The CDR3, as DNA: TGTGCCAGCAGTGAAAGGGGGGCAGGGACCCGCGAGCAGTACTTC. Translation: CASSERGAGTREQYF.

The rearrangement uses TRBV5-1 and TRBJ2-7; no clear D gene. The CDR3 runs 11 residues. With 3 bases removed from V and 2 bases from J, the gap between germline ends came to 3 bases. Germline CDR1 reads SGHRS; CDR2 reads YFSETQ. CDR3: CASSSAYEQYF. For the CDR3, the DNA is TGCGCCAGCAGCTCCGCCTACGAGCAGTACTTC.

The chain recombines TRBV9 with TRBJ1-1, with D perhaps matching TRBD1 (6 bases). The germline V gene encodes CDR1 SGDLS and CDR2 YYNGEE. The CDR3 has 13 residues. Trimming took 3 bases from V and 0 from J, leaving 6 bases between them. The CDR3 is CASSGTVNTEAFF. The CDR3 DNA is TGTGCCAGCAGCGGGACAGTGAACACTGAAGCTTTCTTT.

The chain links TRBV27 to TRBJ2-5; D uncertain. The CDR3 length is 15 residues. V dropped 2 bases and J dropped 0 bases, with 10 bases sitting between them. Germline assignment: CDR1 MNHEY and CDR2 SMNVEV (reference sequence). CDR3 nucleotide sequence: TGTGCCAGCAGTTTACTTGGCGGATACCAAGAGACCCAGTACTTC. Its translation is CASSLLGGYQETQYF.

This rearrangement joins TRBV7-2 to TRBJ1-4; 8 bases match TRBD1. Germline V gene lookup returns CDR1 SGHTA and CDR2 FQGNSA. The CDR3 sequence is 16 residues long. V lost 4 bases, J lost 7 bases, and 11 bases stayed unmatched. In nucleotides, the CDR3 is TGTGCCAGCAGCTCAACAGGGGGAGGCTTTGGTGAAAAACTGTTTTTT. It encodes CASSSTGGGFGEKLFF.

The gene calls are TRBV6-6 and TRBJ1-3; possible D gene TRBD1, 6 bases. Germline V gene sequence: CDR1 MNHNY, CDR2 SVGAGI (reference sequence). This CDR3 is 14 amino acids long. V lost 4 bases to trimming and J lost 2 bases, with 9 bases between them. This chain's CDR3 is CASSWTAAGNTIYF. CDR3 sequence (DNA): TGTGCCAGCAGTTGGACAGCCGCTGGAAACACCATATATTTT.

The count of this clone is one. The chain is built from TRBV27 and TRBJ2-1; 13 positions match TRBD2. V lost 4 bases, J lost 7 bases, and 4 bases stayed unmatched. There are 15 residues in the CDR3. Germline values: CDR1 MNHEY, CDR2 SMNVEV (reference sequence). The CDR3 loop reads CASSSGTSGKNEQFF. The CDR3 bases are TGTGCCAGCAGTTCCGGGACTAGCGGGAAAAATGAGCAGTTCTTC.

The chain recombines TRBV4-3 with TRBJ1-6; D uncertain. V was pared by 4 bases and J by 7 bases, with 8 bases between. Per germline, CDR1 LGHNA and CDR2 YSLEER. The CDR3 loop spans 13 amino acids. CDR3 protein: CASSPTRNSPLHF. CDR3 coding DNA: TGCGCCAGCAGCCCTACACGAAATTCACCCCTCCACTTT.

This clone has just one count. The chain combines TRBV29-1 with TRBJ2-7; D call uncertain. Trimming shortened V by 4 bases and J by 3 bases, and 13 bases separated the two germline ends. CDR3 length: 13 residues. Germline lookup yields CDR1 SQVTM and CDR2 ANQGSEA. The CDR3 region has the DNA TGCAGCGTTGTGTTAGCATTGGGCTACGAGCAGTACTTC. It encodes CSVVLALGYEQYF.